These 5 T cell receptor beta chains originate from one sample sequenced in a study of neurological immune-mediated disorders (dated by TCRdb to the late 2010s). The library was made by 5' RACE. TCRdb lists the instrument as Illumina HiSeq 2500. TCRdb redid the processing of the public reads, applying fastp at Q25 and MiXCR, and retained in-frame beta chains. Records with the same CDR3 protein are collapsed into one entry carrying the most frequent genes and DNA. Recorded for this sample are over 11,000 distinct CDR3 sequences; roughly 10% of them occurred a single time. The biggest ten clones account for 24% of the sample. Sequencing was carried out using PBMCs. The receptors stem from a woman in her thirties or forties in good health.

This clonotype was seen repeatedly, ten times or more. The chain is built from TRBV4-2 and TRBJ2-1; maybe TRBD2 (6 bases). V was shortened by 0 bases and J by 1 base, with 10 bases between the two germline ends. The V gene's germline CDR1 is LGHNA and CDR2 YNFKEQ. CDR3 size: 16 residues. CDR3 sequence: CASSQDRAGSYNEQFF. For the CDR3, the DNA is TGTGCCAGCAGCCAAGATCGCGCGGGGTCCTACAATGAGCAGTTCTTC.

This sequence joins TRBV5-1 and TRBJ2-1; 9 nucleotides match TRBD2. The CDR3 has 17 amino acids. Germline V gene lookup returns CDR1 SGHRS and CDR2 YFSETQ. Trimming at V came to 0 bases and at J to 0 bases, leaving 4 bases not matched to a gene. Here the CDR3 DNA reads TGCGCCAGCAGCTTGGTGACTAGCGGAAGCTCCTACAATGAGCAGTTCTTC. Translated: CASSLVTSGSSYNEQFF. The full variable domain, its missing parts supplied by reference TRBV5-1 and TRBJ2-1, is KAGVTQTPRYLIKTRGQQVTLSCSPISGHRSVSWYQQTPGQGLQFLFEYFSETQRNKGNFPGRFSGRQFSNSRSEMNVSTLELGDSALYLCASSLVTSGSSYNEQFFGPGTRLTVL.

This clonotype appeared many times. The genes are TRBV20-1 and TRBJ2-1; 7 bases line up with TRBD2. Per germline, CDR1 DFQATT and CDR2 SNEGSKA (reference sequence). This CDR3 spans 9 amino acids. CDR3 sequence (DNA): TGCAGCGCGGGGGTTGAGCAGTTCTTC. Its protein product is CSAGVEQFF.

This clonotype was seen many times. The V call is TRBV12-3 or TRBV12-4, the J call TRBJ1-1, with a weak D call TRBD1 (6 bases). Trimming left V 5 bases short and J 5 bases short, with 12 bases between. The CDR3 consists of 13 residues. This CDR3 is CASSTGRWTEAFF. As DNA, the CDR3 is TGTGCCAGCAGTACAGGGCGGTGGACTGAAGCTTTCTTT.

This clonotype has ten or more counts. The chain employs TRBV5-1 and TRBJ2-1; TRBD2 agrees at 10 bases. Germline lookup yields CDR1 SGHRS and CDR2 YFSETQ. This CDR3 region has 15 residues. The V and J ends lost 4 bases and 2 bases, in that order; junction bases with no gene match: 3. As DNA, the CDR3 is TGCGCCAGCAGCCCTAGCGGGGGTACCTACAATGAGCAGTTCTTC. Translated: CASSPSGGTYNEQFF.